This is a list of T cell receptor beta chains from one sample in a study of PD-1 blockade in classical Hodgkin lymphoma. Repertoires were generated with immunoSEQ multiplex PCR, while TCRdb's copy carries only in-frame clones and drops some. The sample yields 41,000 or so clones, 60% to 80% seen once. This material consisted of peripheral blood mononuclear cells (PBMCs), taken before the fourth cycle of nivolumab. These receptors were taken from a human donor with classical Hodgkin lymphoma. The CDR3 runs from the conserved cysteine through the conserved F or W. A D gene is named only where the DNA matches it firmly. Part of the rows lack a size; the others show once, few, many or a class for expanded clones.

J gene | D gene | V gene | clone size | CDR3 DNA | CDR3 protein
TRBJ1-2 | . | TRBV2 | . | TGTGCCAGCAGTGAAGCAGGGGTGGACTTCTATGGCTACACCTTC | CASSEAGVDFYGYTF
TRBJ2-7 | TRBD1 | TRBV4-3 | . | TGCGCCAGCAGCCAAGAACCACCCCATACCGGGCAGGGGGAAAACTACGAGCAGTACTTC | CASSQEPPHTGQGENYEQYF
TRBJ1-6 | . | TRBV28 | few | TGTGCCAGCAGCCTCAGTGGTTCACGGATCAATTCACCCCTCCACTTT | CASSLSGSRINSPLHF
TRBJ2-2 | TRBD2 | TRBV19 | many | TGTGCCAGTAGTCCGCGGGGGGACTCTCTCGGGGAGCTGTTTTTT | CASSPRGDSLGELFF
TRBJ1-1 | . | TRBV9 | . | TGTGCCAGCAATCCAGGGAACGGTGAAGCTTTCTTT | CASNPGNGEAFF
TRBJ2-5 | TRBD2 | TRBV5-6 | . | TGTGCCAGCAGCCGAGGGACTAGCTTCCGAGAGACCCAGTACTTC | CASSRGTSFRETQYF
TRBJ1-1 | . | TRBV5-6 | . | TGTGCCAGCAGGATAGCCCAGGCAGCGTCAACTGAAGCTTTCTTT | CASRIAQAASTEAFF
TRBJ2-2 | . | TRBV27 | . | TGTGCCAGCAGTTTTGCCACCGGGGAGCTGTTTTTT | CASSFATGELFF
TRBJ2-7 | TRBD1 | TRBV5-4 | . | TGTGCCAGCAGCGCGAGGGACAGGGGGCCCTACGAGCAGTACTTC | CASSARDRGPYEQYF
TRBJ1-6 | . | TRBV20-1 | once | TGCAGTGCTAGAGATAACCCCCCCCTCCACTTT | CSARDNPPLHF
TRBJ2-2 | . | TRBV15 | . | TGTGCCACCAGCAGGGGGAACACCGGGGAGCTGTTTTTT | CATSRGNTGELFF
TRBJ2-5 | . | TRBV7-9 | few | TGTGCCAGCAGCTCCCCGGACACCTGGGATCGAGAGACCCAGTACTTC | CASSSPDTWDRETQYF
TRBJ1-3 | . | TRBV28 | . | TGTGCCAGCAGGACCTTCGGGGGTGAAAACACCATATATTTT | CASRTFGGENTIYF
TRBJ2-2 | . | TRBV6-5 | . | TGTGCCAGCAGCGAGGGGAGCACCGGGGAGCTGTTTTTT | CASSEGSTGELFF
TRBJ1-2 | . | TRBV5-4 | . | TGTGCCAGCAGCTTATCACAGGGATCCTATGGCTACACCTTC | CASSLSQGSYGYTF
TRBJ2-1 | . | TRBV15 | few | TGTGCCACCAGCAGAGCTTCGGGCTACAATGAGCAGTTCTTC | CATSRASGYNEQFF
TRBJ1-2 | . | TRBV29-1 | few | TGCAGCCCCTCTGGGGGGCATAAGGACTATGGCTACACCTTC | CSPSGGHKDYGYTF
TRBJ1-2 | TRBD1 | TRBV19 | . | TGTGCCAGCGATGATCCGGGACAGACTAACTATGGCTACACCTTC | CASDDPGQTNYGYTF
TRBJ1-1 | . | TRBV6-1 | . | TGTGCCAGCAGTGGCGAGGTGAACACTGAAGCTTTCTTT | CASSGEVNTEAFF
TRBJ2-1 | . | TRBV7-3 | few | TGTGCCAGCAGCTTCCAAGGGTGGCGTGAGCAGTTCTTC | CASSFQGWREQFF
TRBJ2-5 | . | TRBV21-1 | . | TGTGCCAGCAGCAAAAGGGGCCGACTGAGAGAAGAGACCCAGTACTTC | CASSKRGRLREETQYF
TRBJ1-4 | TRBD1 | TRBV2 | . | TGTGCCAGCATGGGTGACGGACAGGTCAATGAAAAACTGTTTTTT | CASMGDGQVNEKLFF
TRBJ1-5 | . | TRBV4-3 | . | TGCGCCAGCAGCCAAGATGGCGGGGTAAATCAGCCCCAGCATTTT | CASSQDGGVNQPQHF
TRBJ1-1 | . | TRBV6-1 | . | TGTGCCAGCAGTGCAAACACTGAAGCTTTCTTT | CASSANTEAFF
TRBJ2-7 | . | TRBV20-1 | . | TGCAGTGCTAGTGACGGTTACGAGCAGTACTTC | CSASDGYEQYF
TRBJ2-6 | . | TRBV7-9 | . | TGTGCCAGCAGCTTAATATCGGTAGGGTCTGGGGCCAACGTCCTGACTTTC | CASSLISVGSGANVLTF
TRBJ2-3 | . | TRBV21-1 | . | TGTGCCAGCAGCAATCCCCGGGAGGACCACTTTACTCCCACTAGCACAGATACGCAGTATTTT | CASSNPREDHFTPTSTDTQYF
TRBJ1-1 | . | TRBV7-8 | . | TGTGCCAGCAGCTTGGTTGCCGGCTGGAACACTGAAGCTTTCTTT | CASSLVAGWNTEAFF
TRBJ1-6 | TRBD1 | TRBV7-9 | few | TGTGCCAGCAGCAAGGGACAGGGCCTCTCCTATAATTCACCCCTCCACTTT | CASSKGQGLSYNSPLHF
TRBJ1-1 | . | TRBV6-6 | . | TGTGCCAGCAGTTACACGGTACTGAACACTGAAGCTTTCTTT | CASSYTVLNTEAFF
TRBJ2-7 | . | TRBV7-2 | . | TGTGCCAGCAGCCCACACCCGGAGGCCTACGAGCAGTACTTC | CASSPHPEAYEQYF
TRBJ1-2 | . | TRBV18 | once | TGTGCCAGCTCACCAGAGACAGGAGCCCTGACTAACTATGGCTACACCTTC | CASSPETGALTNYGYTF
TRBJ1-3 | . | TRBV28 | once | TGTGCCAGCAGTTTAACAGGGGGAAACACCATATATTTT | CASSLTGGNTIYF
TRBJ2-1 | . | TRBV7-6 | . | TGTGCCAGCAGCTTAGGTGGGTGGGACAATCCGCTCTTC | CASSLGGWDNPLF
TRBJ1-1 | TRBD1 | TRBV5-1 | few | TGCGCCAGCAGCTTGTCACAGGGGGGCACTGAAGCTTTCTTT | CASSLSQGGTEAFF
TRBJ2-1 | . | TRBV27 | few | TGTGCCAGCAGTTTAGGGGGGCACGAGTTCTTC | CASSLGGHEFF